This T cell receptor (beta chain) was captured in a study of blood T cell repertoires in COVID-19. Study context: There were acute and convalescent COVID-19 samples, and they came from the United States, Italy and Spain. T cells, B-cell-depleted T cells, or PBMCs provided the cDNA or gDNA that served as material.

V was pared by 4 bases and J by 5 bases, with 16 bases of the junction left unmatched. The CDR3 consists of 17 residues. The germline gives CDR1 MNHNS, CDR2 SASEGT. In the authors' workflow: Counts of nucleated cells, estimated from reference gene primer amplification, were obtained. Here immunoSEQ multiplex PCR was the method, and the copy in TCRdb shows in-frame clones only, minus some. V, J and clone size reflect that table, while D and trimming were determined from the DNA. Among about 120,000 clones, about 88% were seen once, and the ten largest hold 1.3% to 1.5%. J is TRBJ2-5 and V is TRBV6-1, with 7 bases lining up with TRBD2. The sequence came from a middle-aged man with acute or convalescent COVID-19. Sequenced: peripheral blood. CDR3 residues: CASSGGEGGWARETQYF. DNA for the CDR3: TGTGCCAGCAGTGGAGGGGAGGGAGGTTGGGCTAGGGAGACCCAGTACTTC.